Listed below are T cell receptor beta chains from one sample, sequenced in a study of shared clonotypes between healthy human individuals. Clones were read by immunoSEQ multiplex PCR, and TCRdb kept only the in-frame ones, dropping some. The sample shows more than 150,000 clones, approximately 62% of them seen only once. Sequences were obtained from memory CD4+ T cells sorted from blood. The receptors stem from a young man in good health. Both conserved end residues are part of each CDR3. The order of the fields is V gene, D gene, J gene, clone size, CDR3 protein, CDR3 DNA. The D gene is left open where the match is weak. A row's size may be missing; if present it is once, few, many or a size class.

>TRBV5-4|TRBD2|TRBJ2-7|-
CASSPTGTSGIGEQYF
TGTGCCAGCAGCCCAACAGGGACTAGCGGGATCGGCGAGCAGTACTTC
>TRBV2|-|TRBJ2-1|-
CASSLREAAYNEQFF
TGTGCCAGCAGCCTGAGAGAGGCAGCCTACAATGAGCAGTTCTTC
>TRBV5-5|TRBD2|TRBJ2-1|-
CASSPLGLAGPYNEQFF
TGTGCCAGCAGCCCCCTGGGACTAGCGGGACCCTACAATGAGCAGTTCTTC
>TRBV12-5|TRBD1|TRBJ2-1|-
CASGLTTGVSYNEQFF
TGTGCTAGTGGTTTAACGACAGGGGTATCCTACAATGAGCAGTTCTTC
>TRBV7-2|-|TRBJ1-1|-
CASSLESAEAFF
TGTGCCAGCAGCTTAGAGTCTGCTGAAGCTTTCTTT
>TRBV5-5|-|TRBJ1-4|few
CASSSAQNEKLFF
TGTGCCAGCAGCAGTGCCCAAAATGAAAAACTGTTTTTT
>TRBV5-1|TRBD2|TRBJ2-1|-
CASSLGAGGLGYNEQFF
TGCGCCAGCAGCTTGGGGGCGGGAGGGCTCGGGTACAATGAGCAGTTCTTC
>TRBV11-2|-|TRBJ2-7|few
CASSPNTYEQYF
TGTGCCAGCAGCCCCAACACCTACGAGCAGTACTTC
>TRBV18|TRBD2|TRBJ2-7|-
CASSPQRTSGRYEQYF
TGTGCCAGCTCACCACAAAGGACTAGCGGGAGGTACGAGCAGTACTTC
>TRBV10-1|-|TRBJ2-5|few
CASSRDTQETQYF
TGCGCCAGCAGTCGAGACACGCAAGAGACCCAGTACTTC
>TRBV6-6|TRBD1|TRBJ1-1|few
CASRKQGSETEAFF
TGTGCCAGCAGAAAACAGGGGTCGGAAACTGAAGCTTTCTTT
>TRBV18|-|TRBJ1-2|-
CASSAYKGTSNYGYTF
TGTGCCAGCTCAGCCTACAAGGGGACCTCTAACTATGGCTACACCTTC
>TRBV11-2|-|TRBJ1-2|once
CASSLLGATTRNGYTF
TGTGCCAGCAGCTTACTAGGGGCGACGACCCGAAACGGCTACACCTTC
>TRBV6-5|-|TRBJ1-1|-
CASSYGFANTEAFF
TGTGCCAGCAGTTACGGTTTTGCGAACACTGAAGCTTTCTTT
>TRBV28|TRBD1|TRBJ2-7|-
CASSSWTGTYEQYF
TGTGCCAGCAGTTCCTGGACAGGGACCTACGAGCAGTACTTC
>TRBV11-2|TRBD2|TRBJ2-2|-
CASSFGIAGGLTGELFF
TGTGCCAGCAGCTTTGGAATAGCGGGAGGTTTAACCGGGGAGCTGTTTTTT
>TRBV5-1|TRBD2|TRBJ2-1|-
CASSHASGRPYNEQFF
TGCGCCAGCAGCCATGCTAGCGGGAGGCCATACAATGAGCAGTTCTTC
>TRBV7-9|-|TRBJ2-3|-
CASSINPGPTDTQYF
TGTGCCAGCAGCATAAACCCAGGGCCTACAGATACGCAGTATTTT
>TRBV7-9|-|TRBJ2-7|-
CASSSLTGAYEQYF
TGTGCCAGCAGCAGCCTTACAGGAGCCTACGAGCAGTACTTC
>TRBV23-1|-|TRBJ2-1|-
CASSRGASEQFF
TGCGCCAGCAGTCGGGGGGCCAGTGAGCAGTTCTTC
>TRBV21-1|-|TRBJ2-1|-
CASSGGPRGPCNEQFF
TGTGCCAGCAGCGGCGGACCGCGGGGCCCCTGCAATGAGCAGTTCTTC
>TRBV18|-|TRBJ1-1|-
CASSPGGLEGEAFF
TGTGCCAGCTCACCAGGGGGGCTCGAGGGTGAAGCTTTCTTT
>TRBV19|-|TRBJ1-1|-
CASSIVGVKNTEAFF
TGTGCCAGTAGTATAGTAGGGGTGAAGAACACTGAAGCTTTCTTT
>TRBV28|TRBD2|TRBJ2-7|-
CASSPPGGAGVDEQYF
TGTGCCAGCAGTCCTCCCGGGGGAGCGGGAGTCGACGAGCAGTACTTC
>TRBV29-1|-|TRBJ2-7|-
CSVEGLWGEQYF
TGCAGCGTTGAAGGGCTTTGGGGCGAGCAGTACTTC